What follows are 15 T cell receptor beta chains derived from one specimen sequenced in a study of blood T cell repertoires in COVID-19. Assay: immunoSEQ multiplex PCR; the TCRdb copy retains only in-frame clones and omits some. The table includes roughly 120,000 clones, about 85% detected once. Sequenced material: peripheral blood. These receptors were collected from a man aged 65-85 years with acute or convalescent COVID-19.

The rearrangement links TRBV28 to TRBJ2-1, with a possible D match to TRBD2 (6 bases). V lost 3 bases to trimming and J lost 10 bases, with 16 bases between them. CDR1 and CDR2 (germline): MDHEN, SYDVKM. The CDR3 consists of 14 residues. This CDR3 reads CASSLGTPVREQFF. CDR3 bases: TGTGCCAGCAGTTTGGGGACTCCCGTACGAGAGCAGTTCTTC.

The CDR3 coding sequence is TGTGCCAGCAGCTCCCGGGGGGCCACTGAAGCTTTCTTT. It codes for CASSSRGATEAFF. The chain carries TRBV5-4 and TRBJ1-1; D is possibly TRBD1 (6 bases). Germline values: CDR1 SGHNT, CDR2 YYREEE (reference sequence). The CDR3 spans 13 residues. V lost 3 bases to trimming and J lost 4 bases, with 10 bases between them.

The chain has TRBV27 and TRBJ2-1, with 9 bases aligning to TRBD1. With V trimmed by 5 bases and J by 2 bases, 4 bases remained unmatched. The CDR3 consists of 15 residues. CDR1 is MNHEY, CDR2 SMNVEV, per germline (reference sequence). The CDR3 nucleotides read TGTGCCAGCAGTCTGGACAGGGGCCCCTACAATGAGCAGTTCTTC. It codes for CASSLDRGPYNEQFF.

The chain joins TRBV2 to TRBJ2-3; no definite D call. The germline gives CDR1 SNHLY, CDR2 FYNNEI. The CDR3 is 13 residues long. Trimming left V 5 bases short and J 1 base short, with 7 bases between. CDR3 residues: CASSTKGTDTQYF. The CDR3 region has the DNA TGTGCCAGCAGTACTAAAGGCACAGATACGCAGTATTTT.

This chain links TRBV5-8 with TRBJ1-5; no definite D call. Germline CDR1 reads SGHTS; CDR2 reads YDEGEE. Trimming took 0 bases from V and 0 from J, leaving 7 bases between them. This CDR3 region has 15 residues. CDR3 coding DNA: TGTGCCAGCAGCTTGGAGGCGGATAGCAATCAGCCCCAGCATTTT. Amino acids: CASSLEADSNQPQHF.

The chain joins TRBV7-9 to TRBJ1-6, with 8 positions matching TRBD1. The CDR3 extends over 15 amino acids. The V gene's germline CDR1 is SEHNR and CDR2 FQNEAQ (reference sequence). V lost 4 bases to trimming and J lost 7 bases; unmatched junction nucleotides: 6. The CDR3 DNA reads as TGTGCCAGCAGCTCGTCTACAGGGGGAAATTCACCCCTCCACTTT. Its protein product is CASSSSTGGNSPLHF.

The chain joins TRBV3-1 (or the pseudogene TRBV3-2) to TRBJ2-7, with 11 bases identical to TRBD1. V dropped 2 bases and J dropped 9; count of bases not matched to a gene: 6. Per germline, CDR1 LGHDT and CDR2 YNNKEL (reference sequence). The CDR3 sequence is 14 residues long. The CDR3 loop is CASSQPGQGAGQYF. The CDR3 nucleotides read TGTGCCAGCAGCCAACCAGGACAGGGGGCTGGGCAGTACTTC.

The J gene is TRBJ2-2, the V gene TRBV5-4; 8 nucleotides match TRBD2. Germline V gives CDR1 SGHNT, CDR2 YYREEE (reference sequence). CDR3 length: 16 residues. Trimming removed 4 bases from V and 0 bases from J; junction bases left unmatched: 5. In DNA, the CDR3 is TGTGCCAGCAGCGGGAGCGGGGGCCCGAACACCGGGGAGCTGTTTTTT. Residues: CASSGSGGPNTGELFF.

The CDR3 DNA sequence: TGTGCCATCAGCCGTCAGGGGGATACAGATACGCAGTATTTT. It is translated as CAISRQGDTDTQYF. The chain recombines TRBV10-3 with TRBJ2-3; 7 nucleotides align to TRBD1. Germline assignment: CDR1 ENHRY and CDR2 SYGVKD. The CDR3 spans 14 residues. Trimming at V came to 6 bases and at J to 3 bases, leaving 6 bases not matched to a gene.

J is TRBJ2-2 and V is TRBV28; TRBD2 is a possible D gene (6 bases). V was shortened by 4 bases and J by 4 bases, with 13 bases between the two germline ends. From germline, CDR1 is MDHEN and CDR2 SYDVKM. The CDR3 is made up of 15 amino acids. CDR3 amino acids: CASSSPSGSTGELFF. CDR3 DNA: TGTGCCAGCAGTTCTCCCTCCGGGAGCACCGGGGAGCTGTTTTTT.

This chain joins TRBV4-2 and TRBJ2-3; 11 bases align to TRBD2. In germline, CDR1 is LGHNA, CDR2 YNFKEQ. CDR3 size: 17 residues. V was clipped by 2 bases and J by 0 bases; unmatched bases: 4. CDR3 sequence: CASSQHGTSGSTDTQYF. The CDR3, as DNA: TGTGCCAGCAGCCAACACGGGACTAGCGGTAGCACAGATACGCAGTATTTT.

The V gene is TRBV12-3 or TRBV12-4, the J gene TRBJ2-1, with a weak D call TRBD1 (5 bases). The CDR3 extends over 12 amino acids. V was trimmed by 4 bases and J by 5 bases, leaving 6 bases between them. This CDR3 is CASSSRDNEQFF. CDR3 nucleotides: TGTGCCAGCAGTTCCAGGGACAATGAGCAGTTCTTC.

The chain uses TRBV6-2 or TRBV6-3 and TRBJ1-4; perhaps TRBD1 as D (5 bases). This CDR3 is 15 amino acids long. V lost 2 bases and J lost 0, with 7 bases in between. Germline lookup yields CDR1 MNHEY and CDR2 SVGEGT. CDR3 nucleotide sequence: TGTGCCAGCAGTTACGCGGGGGCAACTAATGAAAAACTGTTTTTT. Translation: CASSYAGATNEKLFF.

This sequence joins TRBV5-1 and TRBJ1-1; 8 nucleotides align to TRBD1. The CDR3 has 15 residues. The V gene end was trimmed by 1 base and the J gene end by 5 bases; junction bases not matched to a gene: 7. In germline, CDR1 is SGHRS, CDR2 YFSETQ. The CDR3 DNA reads TGCGCCAGCAGCTTGTATCAGGGGGCGAGGACTGAAGCTTTCTTT. This codes for CASSLYQGARTEAFF.

This chain uses TRBV10-2 with TRBJ2-2; tentatively, D is TRBD2 (7 bases). V lost 7 bases and J lost 6, with 18 bases in between. Per the germline V gene, CDR1 is WSHSY and CDR2 is SAAADI. CDR3 length: 15 residues. The CDR3 region is CASINWGGAAGELFF. CDR3 nucleotides: TGCGCCAGCATAAACTGGGGGGGGGCCGCCGGGGAGCTGTTTTTT.